Below, 19 T cell receptor beta chains from the same sample are listed, as sequenced in a study of graft-versus-host responses after intestinal transplantation. These receptors have no identified antigens. Measured with immunoSEQ multiplex PCR; TCRdb has only the in-frame clones, and not every one. The sample lists over 120,000 clones; 92% were seen once. The specimen was unstimulated CD4+ T cells sorted from spleen or lymph node cells, collected before intestinal transplant. Source of these receptors: a human donor who received an intestinal transplant.

This clone was seen once. J is TRBJ2-5 and V is TRBV4-1, with 10 bases aligning to TRBD1. Per the germline V gene, CDR1 is MGHRA and CDR2 is YSYEKL. Trimming at V came to 4 bases and at J to 6 bases, leaving 11 bases not matched to a gene. CDR3 size: 16 residues. The chain's CDR3 is CASSPGPGQGKKTQYF. CDR3 bases: TGCGCCAGCAGCCCCGGCCCGGGACAGGGGAAGAAGACCCAGTACTTC.

Comments on this clone: The sample carries other DNA sequences with the same CDR3. The chain links TRBV23-1 to TRBJ1-3; no clear D. TRBV23-1 qualifies as an ORF whose function is uncertain. The CDR3 is 13 residues long. Trimming shortened V by 10 bases and J by 0 bases, and 10 bases separated the two germline ends. The DNA for the CDR3 is TGCGCCAACTTACTGGGCTCTGGAAACACCATATATTTT. This encodes CANLLGSGNTIYF.

The V gene is TRBV30, the J gene TRBJ1-2, with D perhaps TRBD1 (6 bases). The V end was cut by 4 bases, the J end by 4 bases, with 16 bases between. Germline CDR1 and CDR2: GTSNPN and SVGIG (reference sequence). The CDR3 covers 14 residues. CDR3 DNA: TGTGCCTGGACATTTGTAGGGGGAGTCTATGGCTACACCTTC. This sequence encodes CAWTFVGGVYGYTF. Full variable domain (missing parts from reference TRBV30 and TRBJ1-2): SQTIHQWPATLVQPVGSPLSLECTVEGTSNPNLYWYRQAAGRGLQLLFYSVGIGQISSEVPQNLSASRPQDRQFILSSKKLLLSDSGFYLCAWTFVGGVYGYTFGSGTRLTVV.

V and J are TRBV5-8 and TRBJ1-5; 9 nucleotides match TRBD1. Losses at the gene ends were 0 bases for V and 7 bases for J; bases not matched to a gene: 2. CDR1 and CDR2 from the germline V gene are SGHTS and YDEGEE. The CDR3 extends over 14 amino acids. The DNA for the CDR3 is TGTGCCAGCAGCTTGGAGGGACAGGGCCAGCCCCAGCATTTT. It codes for CASSLEGQGQPQHF.

This chain joins TRBV4-1 and TRBJ1-1, with D maybe TRBD1 (6 bases). There are 14 residues in the CDR3. Trimming removed 4 bases from V and 5 bases from J, with 14 bases in between. Germline V gene lookup returns CDR1 MGHRA and CDR2 YSYEKL. The CDR3 nucleotides are TGCGCCAGCAGCCTACAGGGTGTCGGAACTGAAGCTTTCTTT. Its translation is CASSLQGVGTEAFF.

This clone was detected only a few times. The chain employs TRBV28 and TRBJ1-5; no clear D. The ends were cut back, 3 bases at V and 0 bases at J, with 3 bases in the middle. The CDR3 spans 13 residues. CDR1 MDHEN and CDR2 SYDVKM come from the germline V gene. CDR3 sequence reads: CASSFNSNQPQHF. The CDR3 DNA reads as TGTGCCAGCAGTTTTAATAGCAATCAGCCCCAGCATTTT.

J is TRBJ2-3 and V is TRBV19, with 10 bases fitting TRBD2. Per the germline V gene, CDR1 is LNHDA and CDR2 is SQIVND (reference sequence). The CDR3 contains 16 residues. J lost 1 base, V lost 0 bases, and 1 base had no gene match. The CDR3 DNA reads as TGTGCCAGTAGTATAGATGGGACTAGCGGCACAGATACGCAGTATTTT. It yields the protein CASSIDGTSGTDTQYF.

This clone occurred once. The V gene is TRBV11-2, the J gene TRBJ1-1, with 7 bases aligning to TRBD1. Germline lookup yields CDR1 SGHAT and CDR2 FQNNGV. With V trimmed by 3 bases and J by 3 bases, 10 bases remained unmatched. The CDR3 totals 16 residues. CDR3 sequence reads: CASSFTPGGWDTEAFF. The CDR3 DNA sequence: TGTGCCAGCAGCTTTACTCCAGGGGGATGGGACACTGAAGCTTTCTTT.

V and J are TRBV6-6 and TRBJ1-2; D remains ambiguous. The ends were cut back, 0 bases at V and 6 bases at J, with 5 bases in the middle. The CDR3 length is 12 residues. Germline V gene data show CDR1 as MNHNY and CDR2 as SVGAGI (reference sequence). CDR3 DNA sequence: TGTGCCAGCAGTTACTCGGCGGATGGCTACACCTTC. Translated: CASSYSADGYTF.

The V and J genes are TRBV5-4 and TRBJ2-2; the match to TRBD2 covers 11 bases. J was trimmed by 5 bases and V by 1 base; bases with no gene match: 7. Germline values: CDR1 SGHNT, CDR2 YYREEE (reference sequence). The CDR3 length is 17 residues. The CDR3 here is CASSLPSSGRLTGELFF. As DNA, the CDR3 is TGTGCCAGCAGCTTGCCGTCTAGCGGGAGGTTAACCGGGGAGCTGTTTTTT.

The rearrangement links TRBV28 to TRBJ2-1, with 8 bases aligning to TRBD2. CDR1 is MDHEN and CDR2 is SYDVKM in the germline V gene. This CDR3 spans 14 amino acids. J lost 7 bases, V lost 3 bases, and 5 bases had no gene match. Here the CDR3 DNA reads TGTGCCAGCAGTTTTATAGCGGGATGGAATGAGCAGTTCTTC. Translation gives CASSFIAGWNEQFF.

The rearrangement links TRBV9 to TRBJ1-2, with D perhaps matching TRBD1 (5 bases). CDR3 length equals 14 residues. Trimming removed 2 bases at V and 8 bases at J, with 16 bases between. From germline, CDR1 is SGDLS and CDR2 YYNGEE. DNA of the CDR3: TGTGCCAGCAGCGTCACAACAGGAGGTGGCGGCTACACCTTC. This encodes CASSVTTGGGGYTF.

This chain joins TRBV5-1 and TRBJ2-5; TRBD2 aligns across 14 bases. J lost 5 bases, V lost 0 bases, and 0 bases had no gene match. This CDR3 region has 15 residues. Germline V gives CDR1 SGHRS, CDR2 YFSETQ. This CDR3 is CASSLGLAGGETQYF. For the CDR3, the DNA is TGCGCCAGCAGCTTGGGACTAGCGGGAGGGGAGACCCAGTACTTC.

The chain links TRBV28 to TRBJ2-1, with 15 bases aligning to TRBD2. The CDR3 covers 17 residues. Trimming took 4 bases from V and 8 from J; bases not matched to a gene: 9. Germline values: CDR1 MDHEN, CDR2 SYDVKM. CDR3 coding DNA: TGTGCCAGCAGTTCGGACCTGGGACTAGCGGGAGGCGATGAGCAGTTCTTC. This sequence encodes CASSSDLGLAGGDEQFF.

The V call is TRBV4-3, the J call TRBJ2-1; 9 bases are shared with TRBD2. The CDR3 length is 15 residues. The germline V gene has CDR1 LGHNA and CDR2 YSLEER. J lost 1 base, V lost 2 bases, and 0 bases had no gene match. The CDR3 sequence: CASSQSGRSYNEQFF. For the CDR3, the DNA is TGCGCCAGCAGCCAAAGCGGGAGGTCCTACAATGAGCAGTTCTTC.

In DNA, the CDR3 is TGTGCCAGCAGTGAGACCGGGACAGCAGGAAACACCATATATTTT. Protein product: CASSETGTAGNTIYF. The chain recombines TRBV6-1 with TRBJ1-3; 7 bases align to TRBD1. Germline loops: CDR1 MNHNS, CDR2 SASEGT. CDR3 size: 15 residues. Trimming removed 3 bases from V and 4 bases from J; junction bases left unmatched: 6.

V is TRBV7-2 and J is TRBJ1-5; D may be TRBD1 (5 bases). The CDR3 runs 14 residues. V was cut by 2 bases and J by 2 bases, with 7 bases left in between. The germline V gene encodes CDR1 SGHTA and CDR2 FQGNSA. The CDR3 DNA follows: TGTGCCAGCAGCTTAATGACAGGCAATCAGCCCCAGCATTTT. This gives the protein CASSLMTGNQPQHF.

The chain carries TRBV30 and TRBJ2-7, with unresolved D. The CDR3 extends over 12 amino acids. Germline V lookup: CDR1 GTSNPN, CDR2 SVGIG (reference sequence). Deletions cut 3 bases from V and 6 bases from J, with 12 bases between. The CDR3 DNA reads as TGTGCCTGGAGGAGGACGCCAAGCGAGCAGTACTTC. It yields the protein CAWRRTPSEQYF. Supplemented by reference TRBV30 and TRBJ2-7, the full variable domain reads SQTIHQWPATLVQPVGSPLSLECTVEGTSNPNLYWYRQAAGRGLQLLFYSVGIGQISSEVPQNLSASRPQDRQFILSSKKLLLSDSGFYLCAWRRTPSEQYFGPGTRLTVT.

The rearrangement uses TRBV6-1 and TRBJ1-2; 10 nucleotides match TRBD1. This CDR3 spans 15 amino acids. Per germline, CDR1 MNHNS and CDR2 SASEGT. Unmatched junction bases numbered 4, after V lost 4 bases and J lost 2 bases. The chain's CDR3 is CASSASGQGNYGYTF. CDR3 DNA sequence: TGTGCCAGCAGTGCCTCGGGACAGGGGAACTATGGCTACACCTTC.